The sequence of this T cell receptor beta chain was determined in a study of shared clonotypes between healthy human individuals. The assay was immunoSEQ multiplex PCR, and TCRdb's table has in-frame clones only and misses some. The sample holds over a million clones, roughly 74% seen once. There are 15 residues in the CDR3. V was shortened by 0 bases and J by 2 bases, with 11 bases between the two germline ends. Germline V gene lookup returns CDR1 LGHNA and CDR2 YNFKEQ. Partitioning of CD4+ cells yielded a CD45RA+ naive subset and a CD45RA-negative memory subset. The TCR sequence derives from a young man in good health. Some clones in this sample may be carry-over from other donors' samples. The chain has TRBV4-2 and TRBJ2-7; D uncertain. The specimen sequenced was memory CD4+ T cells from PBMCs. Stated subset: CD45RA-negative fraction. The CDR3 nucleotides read TGTGCCAGCAGCCAAGATAAGGGATTCGCCTACGAGCAGTACTTC. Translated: CASSQDKGFAYEQYF.